This T cell receptor beta chain is drawn from a study of control samples from healthy donors and cancer patients. Sequenced by immunoSEQ multiplex PCR; TCRdb stores in-frame clones only, minus some. This table has about 120,000 clones, roughly 88% appearing once. Trimming at V came to 6 bases and at J to 4 bases, leaving 3 bases not matched to a gene. The CDR3 is made up of 13 amino acids. Germline V CDR1 and CDR2: MNHEY, SVGAGI. The chain carries TRBV6-5 and TRBJ2-3, with 8 positions matching TRBD2. The sample comprised PBMCs. The sequence was obtained from an older woman with lung cancer. CDR3 DNA: TGTGCCAGCAGGACTAGCGATCCAGATACGCAGTATTTT. Amino acid sequence: CASRTSDPDTQYF.